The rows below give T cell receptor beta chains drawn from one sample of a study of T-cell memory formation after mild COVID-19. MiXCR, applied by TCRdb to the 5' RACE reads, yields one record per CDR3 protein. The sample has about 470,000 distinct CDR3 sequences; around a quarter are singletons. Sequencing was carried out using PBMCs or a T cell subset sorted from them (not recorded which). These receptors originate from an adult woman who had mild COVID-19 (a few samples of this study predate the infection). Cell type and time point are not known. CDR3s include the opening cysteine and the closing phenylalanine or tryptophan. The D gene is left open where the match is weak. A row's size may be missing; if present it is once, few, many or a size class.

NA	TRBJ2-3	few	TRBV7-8	CASSHRTDTQYF	TGTGCCAGCAGCCACCGGACAGATACGCAGTATTTT
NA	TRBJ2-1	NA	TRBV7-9	CASSLAWRQDVGEQFF	TGTGCCAGCAGCTTAGCGTGGAGACAGGATGTCGGTGAGCAGTTCTTC
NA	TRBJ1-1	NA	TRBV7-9	CASSHLHRRGDTEAFF	TGTGCCAGCAGCCACCTACATCGGAGGGGGGACACTGAAGCTTTCTTT
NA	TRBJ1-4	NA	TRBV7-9	CASSSTAVGEKLFF	TGTGCCAGCAGCTCCACAGCTGTTGGTGAAAAACTGTTTTTT
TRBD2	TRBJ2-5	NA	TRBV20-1	CSARDYSPAGGPSWDQETQYF	TGCAGTGCTAGAGATTACTCCCCCGCGGGAGGGCCTAGTTGGGACCAAGAGACCCAGTACTTC
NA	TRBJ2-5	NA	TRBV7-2	CASSLAGATETQYF	TGTGCCAGCAGCTTAGCGGGAGCGACGGAGACCCAGTACTTC
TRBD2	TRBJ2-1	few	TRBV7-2	CASSSQSRTSSQDEQFF	TGTGCCAGCAGCTCCCAATCCAGGACTAGCAGTCAGGATGAGCAGTTCTTC
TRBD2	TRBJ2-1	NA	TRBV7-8	CASSLDRGDDEQFF	TGTGCCAGCAGCCTCGACCGGGGGGACGATGAGCAGTTCTTC
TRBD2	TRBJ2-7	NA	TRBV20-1	CSASPGLAGRNYEQYF	TGCAGTGCTAGCCCGGGACTAGCGGGAAGAAACTACGAGCAGTACTTC
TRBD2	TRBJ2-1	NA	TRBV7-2	CASSLAPSGNEQFF	TGTGCCAGCAGCTTAGCTCCTAGCGGCAATGAGCAGTTCTTC
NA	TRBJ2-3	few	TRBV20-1	CSVMDWYTDTQYF	TGCAGTGTTATGGACTGGTACACAGATACGCAGTATTTT
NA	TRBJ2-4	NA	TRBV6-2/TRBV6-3	CASTLRDGWSNIQYF	TGTGCCAGCACCTTACGTGACGGATGGAGTAACATTCAGTACTTC
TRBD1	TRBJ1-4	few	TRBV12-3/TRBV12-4	CASSSGGWSNEKLFF	TGTGCCAGCAGCTCAGGGGGCTGGTCTAATGAAAAACTGTTTTTT
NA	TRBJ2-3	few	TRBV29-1	CSVGLSTDTQYF	TGCAGCGTGGGCCTTAGCACAGATACGCAGTATTTT
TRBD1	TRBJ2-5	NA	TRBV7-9	CASSSRTGLTQYF	TGTGCCAGCAGCTCGCGGACAGGGCTGACCCAGTACTTC
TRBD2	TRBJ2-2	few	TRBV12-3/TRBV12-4	CASRGRPGISGVHNTGELFF	TGTGCCAGCAGGGGTCGCCCCGGGATTAGCGGGGTTCACAACACCGGGGAGCTGTTTTTT
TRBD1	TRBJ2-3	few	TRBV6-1	CASSAGQSTDTQYF	TGTGCCAGCAGTGCGGGACAGAGCACAGATACGCAGTATTTT
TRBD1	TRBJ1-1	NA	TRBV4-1	CASSQVAGGRTEAFF	TGCGCCAGCAGCCAAGTGGCAGGGGGCAGGACTGAAGCTTTCTTT
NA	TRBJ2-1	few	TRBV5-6	CASSLVPAGSCNEQFF	TGTGCCAGCAGCTTGGTACCAGCGGGCTCCTGCAATGAGCAGTTCTTC
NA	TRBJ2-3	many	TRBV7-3	CASSLTGSSTDTQYF	TGTGCCAGCAGCTTAACCGGGAGTAGCACAGATACGCAGTATTTT
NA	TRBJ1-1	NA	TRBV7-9	CASRRSEIEAFF	TGTGCCAGCAGAAGGTCAGAGATTGAAGCTTTCTTT
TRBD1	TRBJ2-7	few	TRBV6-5	CASSYSGTGYEQYF	TGTGCCAGCAGTTACTCAGGGACAGGCTACGAGCAGTACTTC
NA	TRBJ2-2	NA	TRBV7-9	CASSSLTSNTGELFF	TGTGCCAGCAGCTCCCTCACATCGAACACCGGGGAGCTGTTTTTT
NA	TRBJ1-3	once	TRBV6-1	CASSEGDTGPGNTIYF	TGTGCCAGCAGTGAAGGTGACACCGGGCCTGGAAACACCATATATTTT
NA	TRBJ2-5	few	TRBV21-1	CASSKTPYQETQYF	TGTGCCAGCAGCAAGACCCCGTACCAAGAGACCCAGTACTTC
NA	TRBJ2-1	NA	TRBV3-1	CASSQDASFLEQFF	TGTGCCAGCAGCCAAGACGCTTCCTTTTTGGAGCAGTTCTTC
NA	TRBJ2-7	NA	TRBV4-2	CASSHPGGGRDYEQYF	TGTGCCAGCAGCCACCCAGGGGGGGGTCGGGACTACGAGCAGTACTTC
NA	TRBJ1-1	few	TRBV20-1	CSAWGTMNTEAFF	TGCAGTGCTTGGGGCACCATGAACACTGAAGCTTTCTTT
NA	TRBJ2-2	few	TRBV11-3	CASSLDTGWENTGELFF	TGTGCCAGCAGCTTAGATACAGGCTGGGAGAACACCGGGGAGCTGTTTTTT
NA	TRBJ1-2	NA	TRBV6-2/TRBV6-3	CASSDGRAQNYGYTF	TGTGCCAGCAGCGATGGCAGGGCACAAAACTATGGCTACACCTTC
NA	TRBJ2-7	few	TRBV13	CASSAGARGAHEQYF	TGTGCCAGCAGCGCAGGGGCCAGGGGGGCCCACGAGCAGTACTTC
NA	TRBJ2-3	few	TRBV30	CAWSNLLIGAGTDTQYF	TGTGCCTGGAGCAACCTCCTGATAGGGGCCGGCACAGATACGCAGTATTTT
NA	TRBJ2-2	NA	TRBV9	CASSVGVLTNTGELFF	TGTGCCAGCAGCGTAGGGGTACTGACGAACACCGGGGAGCTGTTTTTT
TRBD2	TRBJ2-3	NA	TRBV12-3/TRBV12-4	CASSSRLAGGSTDTQYF	TGTGCCAGCAGTTCTCGACTAGCGGGGGGGTCCACAGATACGCAGTATTTT
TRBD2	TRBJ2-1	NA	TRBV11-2	CASSSIVAASGSDEQFF	TGTGCCAGCAGCTCCATCGTGGCGGCTAGCGGGAGCGATGAGCAGTTCTTC
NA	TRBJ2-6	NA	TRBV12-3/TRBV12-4	CASRTSGANVLTF	TGTGCCAGCCGTACCTCTGGGGCCAACGTCCTGACTTTC
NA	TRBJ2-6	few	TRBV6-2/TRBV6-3	CASTPRGSSGANVLTF	TGTGCCAGCACTCCACGTGGGAGCTCTGGGGCCAACGTCCTGACTTTC
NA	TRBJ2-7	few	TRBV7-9	CASSPSKDISYEQYF	TGTGCCAGCAGCCCTTCCAAGGACATCTCCTACGAGCAGTACTTC
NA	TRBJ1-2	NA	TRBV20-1	CSARDPVEGSGDTF	TGCAGTGCTAGAGATCCCGTTGAGGGTAGCGGAGACACCTTC
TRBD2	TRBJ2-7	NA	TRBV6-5	CASRLGGLAGVILYF	TGTGCCAGCAGACTCGGTGGACTAGCGGGAGTAATTCTGTACTTC
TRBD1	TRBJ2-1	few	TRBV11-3	CASSLAPGQGANEQFF	TGTGCCAGCAGCTTAGCCCCGGGACAGGGGGCCAATGAGCAGTTCTTC
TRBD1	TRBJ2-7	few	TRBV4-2	CASSQAGGSSYEQYF	TGTGCCAGCAGCCAGGCAGGGGGAAGCTCCTACGAGCAGTACTTC
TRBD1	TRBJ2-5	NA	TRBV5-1	CASSLAGQGRGETQYF	TGCGCCAGCAGCTTGGCCGGACAGGGTAGAGGAGAGACCCAGTACTTC